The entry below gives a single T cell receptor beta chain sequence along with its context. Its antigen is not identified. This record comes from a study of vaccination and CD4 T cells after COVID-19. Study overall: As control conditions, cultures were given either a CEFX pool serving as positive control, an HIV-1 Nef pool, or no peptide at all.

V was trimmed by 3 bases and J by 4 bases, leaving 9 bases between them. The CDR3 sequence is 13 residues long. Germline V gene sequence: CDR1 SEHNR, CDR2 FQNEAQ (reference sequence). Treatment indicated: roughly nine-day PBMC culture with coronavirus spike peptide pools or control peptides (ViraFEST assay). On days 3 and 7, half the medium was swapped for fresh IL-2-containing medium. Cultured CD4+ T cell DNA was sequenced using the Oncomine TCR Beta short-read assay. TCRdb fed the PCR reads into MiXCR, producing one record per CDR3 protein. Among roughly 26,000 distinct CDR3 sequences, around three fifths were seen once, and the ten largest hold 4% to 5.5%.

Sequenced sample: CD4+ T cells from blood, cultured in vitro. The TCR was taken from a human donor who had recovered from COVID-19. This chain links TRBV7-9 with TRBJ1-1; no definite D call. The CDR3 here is CASSFTGSTEAFF. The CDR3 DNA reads TGTGCCAGCAGCTTTACCGGGTCCACTGAAGCTTTCTTT.